This entry describes one T cell receptor (beta chain). These data originate in a study of blood T cell repertoires in COVID-19. The CDR3 spans 13 residues. Germline V gene data show CDR1 as SNHLY and CDR2 as FYNNEI. The V segment lost 10 bases and the J segment 5 bases; nucleotides outside the gene matches: 10. Original handling: Amplification of reference gene primers was used by the study to estimate nucleated cell counts. Data came from immunoSEQ multiplex PCR; TCRdb stores just in-frame clones and leaves some out. V and J calls plus clone size are reproduced from that table; the DNA served to infer D and trimming. The sample includes hundreds of thousands of clones, 80% to 90% of them seen just once. Across about two dozen US areas, participants ranged in age from about 18 to 89 years. Cohort placement rested on clinical history that participants reported themselves.

The receptor's source is a woman in her sixties who had recovered from COVID-19. The sequenced sample was PBMCs or T cells enriched from blood (not recorded which). This rearrangement joins TRBV2 to TRBJ1-1; 7 bases fit TRBD1. The CDR3 DNA follows: TGTGCCACGACTGACAGGGCGGAGACTGAAGCTTTCTTT. Residues: CATTDRAETEAFF.